Listed below are T cell receptor beta chains from one sample, sequenced in a study of Graves' ophthalmopathy and Graves' hyperthyroidism. MiXCR, applied by TCRdb to the multiplex PCR reads, yields one record per CDR3 protein. The sample has about 740,000 distinct CDR3 sequences, 35% to 50% seen once. Sequenced sample: peripheral blood. The receptors come from an adult man with Graves' ophthalmopathy. CDR3s include the opening cysteine and the closing phenylalanine or tryptophan. The D gene is left open where the match is weak. Rows give clone size only sometimes, using once, few, many, or a class for an expanded clone.

J gene: TRBJ2-5; V gene: TRBV10-3; clone size: -; D gene: TRBD2; CDR3 protein: CASSPIAGGLGETQYF; CDR3 DNA: TGTGCCAGCAGTCCAATAGCGGGAGGGTTAGGTGAGACCCAGTACTTC
J gene: TRBJ2-2; V gene: TRBV25-1; clone size: few; D gene: -; CDR3 protein: CASSYAQNTGELFF; CDR3 DNA: TGTGCCAGCAGTTACGCCCAGAACACCGGGGAGCTGTTTTTT
J gene: TRBJ1-2; V gene: TRBV15; clone size: once; D gene: -; CDR3 protein: CATSRGRGRLSGYTF; CDR3 DNA: TGTGCCACCAGCAGAGGCCGGGGACGCCTTAGTGGCTACACCTTC
J gene: TRBJ1-2; V gene: TRBV25-1; clone size: -; D gene: -; CDR3 protein: CASTQGGGYTF; CDR3 DNA: TGTGCTAGTACGCAGGGCGGAGGCTACACCTTC
J gene: TRBJ2-3; V gene: TRBV20-1; clone size: -; D gene: -; CDR3 protein: CSALNAQSTDTQYF; CDR3 DNA: TGCAGTGCTCTTAACGCCCAGAGCACAGATACGCAGTATTTT
J gene: TRBJ2-7; V gene: TRBV7-2; clone size: few; D gene: TRBD2; CDR3 protein: CASRTSGERYEQYF; CDR3 DNA: TGTGCCAGCAGAACTAGCGGAGAACGCTACGAGCAGTACTTC
J gene: TRBJ2-5; V gene: TRBV9; clone size: -; D gene: TRBD2; CDR3 protein: CASSTRLAGGPGQETQYF; CDR3 DNA: TGTGCCAGCAGCACCCGACTAGCGGGGGGGCCGGGGCAAGAGACCCAGTACTTC
J gene: TRBJ2-2; V gene: TRBV2; clone size: -; D gene: -; CDR3 protein: CASSESSRWAGELFF; CDR3 DNA: TGTGCCAGCAGTGAATCCAGCCGGTGGGCCGGGGAGCTGTTTTTT
J gene: TRBJ1-3; V gene: TRBV15; clone size: -; D gene: -; CDR3 protein: CATSRGTAYTIYF; CDR3 DNA: TGTGCCACCAGCAGAGGGACAGCCTACACCATATATTTT
J gene: TRBJ1-2; V gene: TRBV15; clone size: -; D gene: TRBD1; CDR3 protein: CATSRGTGESGYTF; CDR3 DNA: TGTGCCACCAGCAGAGGGACAGGGGAAAGTGGCTACACCTTC
J gene: TRBJ2-2; V gene: TRBV25-1; clone size: -; D gene: -; CDR3 protein: CASVDPGVYTGELLF; CDR3 DNA: TGTGCCAGCGTTGACCCCGGGGTATACACCGGGGAGCTGCTTTTT